Sequencing of this TCR beta chain was carried out in a study of T cell clonality in common variable immunodeficiency. Broader study findings: What drives increased CVID clonality needs T cell subpopulation sequencing. In common variable immunodeficiency, TCR beta chains reportedly carried fewer deletions and N-nucleotide insertions.

The germline CDR1 and CDR2 sequences are SEHNR and FQNEAQ (reference sequence). This CDR3 contains 14 residues. In regard to this clone: No antigen is known for it. This may stem from a read error, because a much larger clone lies one nucleotide away. From the germline J gene comes the end of the CDR3, since the read stops 3 residues before it.

Blood samples were heparinized, 5 to 8 ml per donor. Assay used: immunoSEQ multiplex PCR; TCRdb lists only in-frame clones, some missing. This sample carries about 64,000 clones and no singletons, and about 1.7% goes to the top ten. The TCR was taken from a person between 18 and 75 years old in good health. The chain employs TRBV7-9 and TRBJ2-1; D might be TRBD2 (5 bases). Sequenced input: peripheral blood mononuclear cells. The CDR3 is CSSSYLERRNEQFF. CDR3 DNA (partial): TGTTCCAGCAGCTACCTAGAGCGGCGCAATGAG. The whole variable domain, remainder taken from reference TRBV7-9 and TRBJ2-1, is DTGVSQNPRHKITKRGQNVTFRCDPISEHNRLYWYRQTLGQGPEFLTYFQNEAQLEKSRLLSDRFSAERPKGSFSTLEIQRTEQGDSAMYLCSSSYLERRNEQFFGPGTRLTVL.